The next 19 T cell receptor beta chains were all read from a single sample in a study of PD-L1 blockade in urothelial cancer. This table comes from immunoSEQ multiplex PCR, and its TCRdb copy is limited to in-frame clones, with some not included. This sample carries just over 50,000 clones, 75% to 90% of them seen once, and the ten largest clones take 16%. The specimen was PBMCs, collected around atezolizumab (anti-PD-L1) treatment. The source is a man aged 60-69 years with urothelial cancer.

The chain links TRBV30 to TRBJ2-2; 9 bases line up with TRBD1. CDR1 is GTSNPN and CDR2 is SVGIG in the germline V gene (reference sequence). The CDR3 extends over 13 amino acids. Losses at the gene ends were 5 bases for V and 4 bases for J; bases not matched to a gene: 2. CDR3 bases: TGTGCCTGGGACAGGGGGGGCACCGGGGAGCTGTTTTTT. Translated, it gives CAWDRGGTGELFF.

V usage is TRBV18 and J usage is TRBJ2-7, with 8 bases that match TRBD1. CDR1 is KGHSH, CDR2 LQKENI, per germline. CDR3 length: 14 amino acids. Trimming at V came to 6 bases and at J to 2 bases, leaving 6 bases not matched to a gene. The CDR3 region has the DNA TGTGCCAGCTCGCCCAGGGGGCTCGCCTACGAGCAGTACTTC. The encoded protein is CASSPRGLAYEQYF. Variable domain in full (rest from reference TRBV18 and TRBJ2-7): NAGVMQNPRHLVRRRGQEARLRCSPMKGHSHVYWYRQLPEEGLKFMVYLQKENIIDESGMPKERFSAEFPKEGPSILRIQQVVRGDSAAYFCASSPRGLAYEQYFGPGTRLTVT.

The chain joins TRBV7-6 to TRBJ1-2; D uncertain. The CDR3 length is 13 residues. CDR1 is SGHVS, CDR2 FNYEAQ, per germline. V was cut by 2 bases and J by 6 bases, with 10 bases left in between. The CDR3 protein is CASSLTLIDGYTF. For the CDR3, the DNA is TGTGCCAGCAGCTTAACTCTCATAGATGGCTACACCTTC.

The V call is TRBV18, the J call TRBJ1-2; D might be TRBD1 (6 bases). Trimming pared 2 bases from V and 0 bases from J, leaving 13 bases between. CDR1 is KGHSH, CDR2 LQKENI, per germline. The CDR3 loop spans 16 amino acids. Here the CDR3 reads CASSPGQYRTNYGYTF. The CDR3 region has the DNA TGTGCCAGCTCACCAGGACAGTACAGAACTAACTATGGCTACACCTTC.

This chain joins TRBV10-1 and TRBJ1-5; TRBD1 is a possible D gene (6 bases). With 3 bases removed from V and 3 bases from J, the gap between germline ends came to 18 bases. The CDR3 contains 17 residues. Germline V gene sequence: CDR1 WNHNN, CDR2 SYGVQD (reference sequence). The chain's CDR3 is CASSDHRLGQLNQPQHF. CDR3 nucleotides: TGCGCCAGCAGTGATCATCGGCTCGGACAGCTCAATCAGCCCCAGCATTTT.

This clone showed up just once. The chain is built from TRBV28 and TRBJ2-2, with D tentatively TRBD2 (6 bases). CDR1 MDHEN and CDR2 SYDVKM come from the germline V gene. The CDR3 contains 16 residues. V was cut by 5 bases and J by 0 bases, with 13 bases left in between. The DNA of the CDR3 is TGTGCCAGCAGTGGGGCTAGCGCCTCGAACACCGGGGAGCTGTTTTTT. Its translation is CASSGASASNTGELFF.

The V gene is TRBV6-1, the J gene TRBJ1-4, with D possibly being TRBD1 (5 bases). V lost 4 bases and J lost 0, with 18 bases in between. The CDR3 sequence is 18 residues long. Per germline, CDR1 MNHNS and CDR2 SASEGT. The CDR3 DNA sequence: TGTGCCAGCAGTGCTAGAGGTTGGGGCCGGGCAACTAATGAAAAACTGTTTTTT. This sequence encodes CASSARGWGRATNEKLFF.

This chain uses TRBV19 with TRBJ2-7; TRBD2 matches at 9 bases. Germline trimming cut 8 bases from V and 1 base from J; bases unmatched to any gene: 15. The CDR3 has 17 residues. Germline CDR1 reads LNHDA; CDR2 reads SQIVND (reference sequence). CDR3 bases: TGTGCCAGTGGTACATCTAGCGGGGCGTACTTATCCTACGAGCAGTACTTC. As protein: CASGTSSGAYLSYEQYF.

A note on this clone: A read error may account for a junction end that differs from germline. The chain couples TRBV13 to TRBJ1-2, with 12 bases aligning to TRBD1. This CDR3 region has 15 residues. Germline V lookup: CDR1 PRHDT, CDR2 FYEKMQ (reference sequence). The CDR3 sequence: CASSIGTGGLYGYTF. As DNA, the CDR3 is TGTGCCAGCAGCATAGGGACAGGGGGCCTCTATGGCTACACCTTC.

The CDR3 loop is CSVAPSYRRNNYGYTYSYGYTF. CDR3 sequence (DNA): TGCAGCGTTGCACCATCCTACAGGCGTAATAACTATGGCTACACCTATAGCTATGGCTACACCTTC. The V call is TRBV29-1, the J call TRBJ1-2, with a possible D match to TRBD1 (5 bases). From germline, CDR1 is SQVTM and CDR2 ANQGSEA. The CDR3 sequence is 22 residues long. V lost 4 bases and J lost 4, with 40 bases in between.

This clone has a single count. The CDR3 reads CATSSRDRGSSPLHF. In DNA form, the CDR3 reads TGTGCCACCAGCAGCCGGGACAGGGGGAGCTCACCCCTCCACTTT. The chain recombines TRBV15 with TRBJ1-6, with TRBD1 matching 11 bases. From germline, CDR1 is LNHNV and CDR2 YYDKDF (reference sequence). The ends lost 3 bases at V and 10 bases at J; junction bases unmatched: 5. This CDR3 has 15 residues.

This chain connects TRBV5-6 to TRBJ1-2; TRBD1 might be the D (6 bases). This CDR3 has 16 amino acids. Trimming shortened V by 0 bases and J by 3 bases, and 15 bases separated the two germline ends. Looked up from germline, CDR1 is SGHDT and CDR2 is YYEEEE. The CDR3: CASSLGPRGSYYGYTF. DNA for the CDR3: TGTGCCAGCAGCTTGGGTCCCAGGGGATCTTACTATGGCTACACCTTC. The whole variable domain, remainder taken from reference TRBV5-6 and TRBJ1-2, is DAGVTQSPTHLIKTRGQQVTLRCSPKSGHDTVSWYQQALGQGPQFIFQYYEEEERQRGNFPDRFSGHQFPNYSSELNVNALLLGDSALYLCASSLGPRGSYYGYTFGSGTRLTVV.

This clone was seen once. V and J are TRBV29-1 and TRBJ2-3, with 9 bases lining up with TRBD1. Trimming removed 6 bases from V and 0 bases from J; junction bases left unmatched: 19. The germline CDR1 and CDR2 sequences are SQVTM and ANQGSEA. This CDR3 is built from 19 residues. CDR3 in DNA: TGCAGCGTGAGGGGAACCGGGACAGGGATTACCAAAAGCACAGATACGCAGTATTTT. Its translation is CSVRGTGTGITKSTDTQYF.

The chain carries TRBV5-1 and TRBJ2-7; 10 bases are a match to TRBD2. Germline-derived CDR1 and CDR2 are SGHRS and YFSETQ. The CDR3 runs to 15 residues. V shed 4 bases and J 6 bases; nucleotides not matched to a gene: 10. CDR3 bases: TGCGCCAGCAGCCTGAGCGGGAGGGAGATTATCGAGCAGTACTTC. Protein: CASSLSGREIIEQYF.

This chain uses TRBV2 with TRBJ1-2, with D maybe TRBD1 (6 bases). V lost 2 bases and J lost 3, with 19 bases in between. Germline CDR1 is SNHLY and CDR2 is FYNNEI. This CDR3 is 17 amino acids long. CDR3 region: CASSEPLPLRGDYGYTF. The CDR3 DNA follows: TGTGCCAGCAGTGAACCCTTACCACTCAGGGGTGACTATGGCTACACCTTC.

In nucleotides, the CDR3 is TGTGCCAGCAGTGAGGGGACGGGGGGCACAGATACGCAGTATTTT. It specifies CASSEGTGGTDTQYF. The gene calls are TRBV6-1 and TRBJ2-3; a weak D match, TRBD2 (6 bases). Germline V gene sequence: CDR1 MNHNS, CDR2 SASEGT. V was pared by 3 bases and J by 1 base, with 11 bases between. This CDR3 is 15 amino acids long.

A single count supports this clone. The chain links TRBV2 to TRBJ1-1; D gene uncertain. The CDR3 runs to 11 residues. The germline CDR1 and CDR2 sequences are SNHLY and FYNNEI. V lost 3 bases, J lost 8 bases, and 7 bases lay in between. In nucleotides, the CDR3 is TGTGCCAGCAGTGAGGTACGGGAAGCTTTCTTT. Amino acid sequence: CASSEVREAFF.

The genes are TRBV5-1 and TRBJ2-2; D may be TRBD1 (5 bases). Per germline, CDR1 SGHRS and CDR2 YFSETQ. Between the trimmed V and J ends, which lost 3 bases and 1 base, there was a span of 10 bases. The CDR3 has 15 residues. CDR3 protein: CASSSQTENTGELFF. The CDR3 nucleotides are TGCGCCAGCAGCTCCCAGACAGAGAACACCGGGGAGCTGTTTTTT.

The J gene is TRBJ1-4, the V gene TRBV18; 8 nucleotides line up with TRBD1. The CDR3 extends over 15 amino acids. J gave up 8 bases and V 1 base, and 6 bases lay outside the gene matches. Germline CDR1 reads KGHSH; CDR2 reads LQKENI. The CDR3 bases are TGTGCCAGCTCACCACGGACAGGGTTAGTCGAAAAACTGTTTTTT. Translation gives CASSPRTGLVEKLFF.